The text below deals with one T cell receptor beta chain. Its target antigen remains unknown. Base qualities were left out, and no much larger clone turns up one base away. From the germline V gene, CDR1 is SGHTA and CDR2 is FQGNSA. V lost 5 bases and J lost 0 bases; the stretch between them is 11 bases long. The CDR3 goes from the cysteine to the phenylalanine over 14 residues. Left in the record is the CDR3 DNA by itself, 42 bases read in frame from the first base. This specimen comes from a study of cytomegalovirus exposure and HLA in healthy donors (TCRdb year 2017). About the investigation overall: According to an earlier analysis of around 600 of the donors, 200 million or so T cells yielded 117 million unique TCR beta sequences and approximately 300 Gb of sequence data. Every discovery cohort repertoire had been produced on one sequencing platform. Across 300 to 500 genotyped donors of the cohort, an average of approximately 240,000 unique TCR beta nucleotide sequences per donor were sequenced, and roughly 20% of those sequences were non-productive. A handful of DR-DQ haplotypes were treated as single units for association and clustering because of strong linkage in the cohort. In the later analysis, no new phenotypic data were used to find candidate immune exposures; instead, reliance was placed on TCR beta sequences and their occurrence across donors. Typing coverage differed by locus: A, B, C, DRB1 and DQB1 were typed in about 629-640 donors, DQA1 in 522, DPA1 in some 610, and DPB1 in just under 490. The aim of the study was to test whether cataloging public T cell receptors could identify signatures of past pathogen exposure. To predict cytomegalovirus infection status, the study brought together high-throughput TCR immunosequencing, statistical association of individual TCRs with disease status, and machine learning. An earlier analysis of approximately 630 of the donors applied high-throughput TCR beta sequencing to assess whether each TCR beta V gene segment acted as functional or pseudogenic. Donor age, sex, ethnicity and CMV serostatus were collected together with the repertoire data. A separate validation cohort of over 95 different subjects was used in addition to the roughly 670-subject first cohort. The T cell repertoires of some 670 subjects were profiled by immunosequencing and related to cytomegalovirus serostatus. A later genetic analysis used genome-wide SNP genotypes for about 65% of the roughly 670 donors, treating that subset as a discovery cohort. Approximately 300 gigabases of sequencing data and about 92 million unique TCR sequences made up an early release that covered 640 HLA-typed donors. HLA typing covered class I and class II loci at four-digit resolution. The genetic ancestry cluster associated with self-reported Caucasian donors included 81% of the roughly 380 genotyped donors. To study patterns of TCR occurrence, a later analysis re-analyzed previously published TCR beta repertoires from several hundred donors and added high-resolution HLA genotyping.

The library was generated by the immunoSEQ multiplex PCR assay. A mixture of 60 forward primers for TCR Vbeta segments and 13 reverse primers for TCR Jbeta segments was used in the multiplex PCR. The CDR3 region of rearranged TCR beta genes was amplified from genomic DNA with a multiplex PCR assay. Amplified TCR beta libraries were sequenced as 87-base-pair reads on the Illumina HiSeq System. The study's processing was this. A later analysis tallied roughly 80 million unique TCR beta chains across the 666 repertoires, and approximately 11 million of those chains were shared by two or more donors. Raw reads were error-corrected and collapsed into unique sequences with a nearest-neighbor algorithm that merged closely related sequences to remove PCR and sequencing errors. V, D and J gene segments were assigned by aligning CDR3 sequences to IMGT reference sequences. For a sequence to be retained, a match of at least six nucleotides was required to both a V gene segment and a J gene segment. A rearrangement was called productive if the CDR3 had no stop codons and remained in frame with V and J, and every other rearrangement was called non-productive. Following IMGT convention, CDR3 was defined as the stretch from the second conserved V-encoded cysteine up to the conserved J-encoded phenylalanine. The earlier analysis of about 610 of the donors excluded sequences that lacked an unambiguous match to a single V gene segment. An earlier analysis of under 750 of the donors called V segments functional above 56.7% productive rearrangements and segregating when the between-donor standard deviation exceeded 5%. A statistical classification framework was built to diagnose cytomegalovirus status from the catalog of TCR beta chain sequences. V and J gene assignment, in a later analysis, came from comparing TCR nucleotide sequences with IMGT/GENE-DB human TR gene sequences. The TCRdist pipeline was used in a later analysis to assign CDR3 sequences and most-parsimonious VDJ recombination scenarios. In a later analysis, every TCR beta chain was defined by the combination of its CDR3 amino acid sequence and its V-gene family, and reads without a unique V-gene family were dropped. In a later analysis, nearly 600 highly shared, low-generation-probability nucleotide sequences were removed to address suspected cross-contamination and a sequencing artifact. For each public chain, a later analysis derived a clonal expansion index from normalized ranks of inferred template counts within each repertoire. A later analysis computed generation probabilities with a VDJ recombination model fitted to out-of-frame rearrangements, and checked the results against IGoR. In a later analysis, TCR-TCR, TCR-HLA and TCR-CMV co-occurrence was scored with hypergeometric tests, and a repertoire-size bias correction was applied to TCR pairs. A later analysis estimated false discovery rates by permuting HLA or CMV assignments 20 times. A later analysis grouped co-occurring TCRs with DBSCAN, adding TCRdist sequence similarity when clustering within HLA-allele-positive subsets. Repertoires with fewer than 30,000 or more than 120,000 public chains were left out of co-occurrence clustering, as were about 5 repertoires with anomalous nucleotide sharing. TCRdb provides this immuneACCESS table in a form limited to in-frame rearrangements. Some clones are lacking; in checked studies, under half of them reflect an unresolved V gene, and why the rest are absent is not known. From that table come the V and J calls and clone size; the DNA was used to work out D and trimming. Across this sample there are 85,000 to 130,000 clones, with about a tenth seen only once. Jointly, the top ten make up 5.8% of the sample.

Beyond this particular receptor, the publication reports: The authors suggested that the approach could potentially be extended to other disease states and immunological phenotypes. A cluster of highly shared sequence variants was judged likely to represent a technical artifact of the sequencing pipeline. Most TCR sequences were observed very rarely across donors, whereas some public TCRs were present in many individuals. Most CMV-associated TCR beta chains appeared to be HLA-restricted in a later analysis, and the HLA associations seemed to be driven largely by CMV exposure. Because HLA typing was missing for some donors at each locus, association tests included only the typed subset. The earlier analysis of approximately 540 of the donors excluded roughly 16 rarely observed V segments, including chromosome 9 orphons, because counts were too low. A later analysis found that TCR association rates varied across HLA loci, with DRB1 alleles showing the most associated TCRs and HLA-C alleles the fewest. Assigning TCR associations to individual alleles was difficult when HLA alleles, especially DR and DQ, strongly co-occurred. A later analysis associated about 17,000 TCR beta sequences with specific HLA alleles at a false discovery rate of 0.05. A further reported finding was that TCR beta sequences accurately predicted the HLA-A and HLA-B alleles for most subjects in the first cohort. Roughly uniform sequencing depth across donors was assumed in presence/absence analyses, although this assumption may not hold. In a later genetic analysis, a missense DCLRE1C variant was associated with V-gene and J-gene trimming of TCR beta chains, and the association was replicated in an independent cohort. Compared with the roughly 670-donor mean, donors in an Asian-associated ancestry cluster had fewer N-insertions in productive TCRs, according to a later genetic analysis. This cohort had only TCR beta chains sequenced, and the lack of alpha or paired-chain data limited which features could be detected. Correlated functional status among segregating V segments might reflect linkage disequilibrium, but an unknown experimental factor could not be ruled out. An earlier analysis of approximately 570 of the donors showed that most TCR beta V segments appeared in productive rearrangements either about 87% or about 30% of the time, which broadly matched IMGT annotations. According to a later analysis, parvovirus B19, influenza, CMV and Epstein-Barr virus appeared linked to several top co-occurrence clusters. Compared with equally common non-associated chains, HLA-associated TCR beta chains in a later analysis were more clonally expanded and had lower generation probabilities. The classifier was reported to diagnose cytomegalovirus status with high specificity and sensitivity in both the original cohort and the validation cohort. In vitro tests confirmed that a few of the cytomegalovirus-associated TCR beta chains recognize cytomegalovirus antigens. The study listed 150 to 200 TCR beta chains as associated with cytomegalovirus. Some IMGT-functional V segments, including TRBV6-2 and TRBV6-3, could not be distinguished by the 87-base-pair reads and were therefore excluded. The only immune exposure information available for the cohort was CMV serostatus.

The cohort consisted of some 670 healthy bone marrow donors. Cohort members were all nominally healthy when sampled, although unrecorded immune exposures were likely present. The donor was CMV seropositive and was included in the group of about 290 seropositive cohort members. A peripheral blood sample was provided by each donor, and peripheral blood mononuclear cells were used for TCR beta sequencing. The Qiagen DNeasy Blood Extraction Kit was used to extract genomic DNA from the blood cell samples. This sequence originates from a man aged 40-49 years in good health and CMV-seropositive. The material sequenced was PBMCs. Here the chain combines TRBV7-2 and TRBJ2-7; the D gene is perhaps TRBD2, from 6 matching bases. For the CDR3, the sequence is CASSRDSTSYEQYF. The DNA sequence reads TGTGCCAGCAGCCGGGACTCGACCTCCTACGAGCAGTACTTC.